This T cell receptor (beta chain) was retrieved from a study of read filtering for tumor transcriptome and immune sequencing. At the level of the study: R-ISS stage counts were under 10 for I, about 15 for II, about 7 for III. Per sample, TCR-region reads ranged about 4 to 11 million by IR-seq, about 75 to 1,300 by RNA-seq. Study-level results: The CD138-negative fraction was mixed bone marrow immune cells, not pure T cells. RNA-seq captured clonotypes less deeply and reliably than IR-seq.

CDR3 length: 11 residues. V lost 8 bases and J lost 6; bases outside the gene matches: 1. This library used around 400 ng RNA and molecular barcoded adaptors spanning alpha/delta and beta/gamma chains. TCRdb recomputed calls from the reads with MiXCR, one row per CDR3 protein. The sample consists of some 41,000 distinct CDR3 sequences, 12% of them appearing once. This clonotype has ten or more counts. Its target is not known. Sample: a population of CD138-negative cells sorted from bone marrow. The chain uses TRBV12-3 or TRBV12-4 and TRBJ1-5; 7 positions agree with TRBD1. The clonotype originates from a donor at least 40 years old with multiple myeloma. CDR3 in DNA: TGTGCCAGCTCAGGGGGTCAGCCCCAGCATTTT. This gives the protein CASSGGQPQHF.